These 30 T cell receptor beta chains were all obtained from the same sample, sequenced in a study of blood T cell repertoires in COVID-19. Sequencing was performed with immunoSEQ multiplex PCR; in TCRdb, only in-frame clones are kept and a portion is missing. The data hold 270,000 or so clones, with under 95% observed a single time. Material: PBMCs or T cells enriched from blood (not recorded which). Receptor source: a woman between 40 and 50 years old with acute COVID-19.

The rearrangement joins TRBV20-1 to TRBJ2-3; the D is unclear. Germline lookup yields CDR1 DFQATT and CDR2 SNEGSKA (reference sequence). The CDR3 has 14 residues. Trimming cost V 3 bases and J 4 bases, with 14 bases left between them. In nucleotides, the CDR3 is TGCAGTGCTAGTCTAGGATCAATCTCAGATACGCAGTATTTT. The encoded protein is CSASLGSISDTQYF.

In DNA, the CDR3 is TGTGCCAGCAGATCCCAAAGAGAGGGGGCTTATGAAAAACTGTTTTTT. Encoded protein: CASRSQREGAYEKLFF. This sequence joins TRBV28 and TRBJ1-4, with 7 positions matching TRBD1. Germline V gives CDR1 MDHEN, CDR2 SYDVKM. J gave up 6 bases and V 6 bases, and 13 bases lay outside the gene matches. The CDR3 sequence is 16 residues long.

The genes are TRBV29-1 and TRBJ2-5; a weak D match, TRBD1 (6 bases). Trimming took off 7 bases at V and 2 bases at J, with 23 bases between the two ends. CDR1 is SQVTM and CDR2 is ANQGSEA in the germline V gene. CDR3 length: 16 amino acids. The CDR3 sequence is CSARKDRPRWQETQYF. The CDR3 region has the DNA TGCAGCGCCAGAAAAGACAGGCCCCGGTGGCAAGAGACCCAGTACTTC. Filled out from reference TRBV29-1 and TRBJ2-5, the complete variable domain reads SAVISQKPSRDICQRGTSLTIQCQVDSQVTMMFWYRQQPGQSLTLIATANQGSEATYESGFVIDKFPISRPNLTFSTLTVSNMSPEDSSIYLCSARKDRPRWQETQYFGPGTRLLVL.

This clone was detected once. J is TRBJ1-4 and V is TRBV18; possibly TRBD1 for D (5 bases). CDR3 size: 13 residues. Per the germline V gene, CDR1 is KGHSH and CDR2 is LQKENI. Trimming removed 5 bases from V and 5 bases from J, with 9 bases in between. The CDR3 bases are TGTGCCAGCTCATGGACAAAGAATGAAAAACTGTTTTTT. Translating it yields CASSWTKNEKLFF.

V is TRBV7-9 and J is TRBJ2-3; D is ambiguous. Germline V gives CDR1 SEHNR, CDR2 FQNEAQ (reference sequence). V shed 0 bases and J shed 5 bases, with 12 bases lying between them. The CDR3 length is 15 residues. This CDR3 is CASSLASLPLDTQYF. The CDR3 DNA is TGTGCCAGCAGCTTAGCTAGTCTTCCCCTAGATACGCAGTATTTT. Drawing the rest from reference TRBV7-9 and TRBJ2-3, the complete variable domain is DTGVSQNPRHKITKRGQNVTFRCDPISEHNRLYWYRQTLGQGPEFLTYFQNEAQLEKSRLLSDRFSAERPKGSFSTLEIQRTEQGDSAMYLCASSLASLPLDTQYFGPGTRLTVL.

As DNA, the CDR3 is TGTGCCAGCAGCGTAGTCGGGACTATCCAAGAGACCCAGTACTTC. This codes for CASSVVGTIQETQYF. The V call is TRBV9, the J call TRBJ2-5, with TRBD2 matching over 7 bases. Germline loops: CDR1 SGDLS, CDR2 YYNGEE. Trimming cost V 0 bases and J 1 base; bases outside gene matches: 3. The CDR3 has 15 residues.

The chain employs TRBV28 and TRBJ1-5, with 9 nucleotides matching TRBD1. CDR1 MDHEN and CDR2 SYDVKM come from the germline V gene. CDR3 length: 15 residues. Germline trimming cut 4 bases from V and 6 bases from J; bases unmatched to any gene: 7. The CDR3 DNA sequence: TGTGCCAGCAGTTCCACAGGGGGCCTTAGTCAGCCCCAGCATTTT. It specifies CASSSTGGLSQPQHF.

The chain combines TRBV12-5 with TRBJ1-1; no firm D call. Germline CDR1 reads LGHNT; CDR2 reads FRNRAP. V was shortened by 5 bases and J by 3 bases, with 7 bases between the two germline ends. The CDR3 consists of 12 residues. The CDR3 DNA is TGTGCTAGTGGTGTGGACTACACTGAAGCTTTCTTT. Amino acid sequence: CASGVDYTEAFF.

In nucleotides, the CDR3 is TGTGCCAGCAGCAACGCAGGGGGCAGTGAGCAGTTCTTC. The encoded protein is CASSNAGGSEQFF. The J gene is TRBJ2-1, the V gene TRBV7-9, with 8 positions matching TRBD1. V lost 5 bases, J lost 9 bases, and 6 bases stayed unmatched. Germline loops: CDR1 SEHNR, CDR2 FQNEAQ (reference sequence). The length of the CDR3 is 13 residues.

The CDR3 spells CASSQTHRVDNSPLHF. The DNA of the CDR3 is TGTGCCAGCAGCCAAACTCACAGAGTTGATAATTCACCCCTCCACTTT. V is TRBV3-1 (or the pseudogene TRBV3-2) and J is TRBJ1-6; D is unclear. This CDR3 is built from 16 residues. Trimming removed 2 bases from V and 5 bases from J, with 13 bases in between. Germline V lookup: CDR1 LGHDT, CDR2 YNNKEL (reference sequence).

The V and J genes are TRBV5-1 and TRBJ2-3; tentative D call: TRBD1 (7 bases). This CDR3 has 16 residues. Trimming removed 3 bases at V and 3 bases at J, with 17 bases between. The germline gives CDR1 SGHRS, CDR2 YFSETQ. The CDR3 sequence is CASSSTGRSGTDTQYF. In nucleotides, the CDR3 is TGCGCCAGCAGCTCGACAGGGAGGTCGGGAACAGATACGCAGTATTTT.

With respect to this clone: This sample includes further DNA sequences coding for the same CDR3. CDR3 amino acids: CASSIAGTSGTYEQYF. CDR3 DNA sequence: TGTGCCAGTAGTATCGCAGGGACTAGCGGGACCTACGAGCAGTACTTC. The chain carries TRBV19 and TRBJ2-7; the match to TRBD2 covers 13 bases. There are 16 residues in the CDR3. Germline loops: CDR1 LNHDA, CDR2 SQIVND (reference sequence). The ends lost 3 bases at V and 2 bases at J; junction bases unmatched: 4.

The chain has TRBV5-1 and TRBJ1-4; 9 bases are shared with TRBD1. Germline V gene data show CDR1 as SGHRS and CDR2 as YFSETQ. J was trimmed by 8 bases and V by 0 bases; bases with no gene match: 8. The CDR3 totals 16 residues. CDR3 region: CASSLDGTGYMEKLFF. Written as DNA, the CDR3 is TGCGCCAGCAGCTTGGACGGGACAGGGTATATGGAAAAACTGTTTTTT.

The chain recombines TRBV5-5 with TRBJ1-4, with D possibly being TRBD1 (5 bases). CDR1 and CDR2 from the germline V gene are SGHKS and YYEKEE (reference sequence). The CDR3 is 14 amino acids. Deletions cut 3 bases from V and 3 bases from J, with 9 bases between. Written as DNA, the CDR3 is TGTGCCAGCAGCTCAGACAGACCTAATGAAAAACTGTTTTTT. This gives the protein CASSSDRPNEKLFF.

The genes are TRBV28 and TRBJ2-5, with TRBD2 identical over 11 bases. J gave up 5 bases and V 6 bases, and 2 bases lay outside the gene matches. In germline, CDR1 is MDHEN, CDR2 SYDVKM. The CDR3 totals 13 residues. The CDR3: CASSSSGRETQYF. The DNA of the CDR3 is TGTGCCAGCAGCTCTAGCGGGAGGGAGACCCAGTACTTC.

This clone has just one count. The chain has TRBV12-3 or TRBV12-4 and TRBJ1-2; maybe TRBD1 (6 bases). CDR3 size: 12 residues. Deletions cut 6 bases from V and 2 bases from J, with 7 bases between. As DNA, the CDR3 is TGTGCCAGCAGACAGGGCAACTATGGCTACACCTTC. Translated, it gives CASRQGNYGYTF.

This chain links TRBV3-1 (or the pseudogene TRBV3-2) with TRBJ1-3, with 7 bases identical to TRBD1. The CDR3 is made up of 17 amino acids. After removal of 1 base from V and 2 bases from J, the junction contained 8 bases not matched to a gene. Germline V CDR1 and CDR2: LGHDT, YNNKEL (reference sequence). This chain's CDR3 is CASSQGGGRVTGNTIYF. CDR3 coding DNA: TGTGCCAGCAGCCAAGGAGGGGGCAGGGTCACTGGAAACACCATATATTTT.

This clone was seen only once. The V and J genes are TRBV12-5 and TRBJ2-3; 7 bases line up with TRBD2. The V gene's germline CDR1 is LGHNT and CDR2 FRNRAP. The CDR3 sequence is 16 residues long. V was pared by 7 bases and J by 2 bases, with 12 bases of the junction left unmatched. The CDR3 region has the DNA TGTGCTAGTGTTTCGGGGGGAGGGACTCACACAGATACGCAGTATTTT. Protein: CASVSGGGTHTDTQYF.

In regard to this clone: At one boundary the junction diverges from the germline segment, which might be a read error. The V and J genes are TRBV5-1 and TRBJ1-4; 7 nucleotides match TRBD1. CDR1 and CDR2 from the germline V gene are SGHRS and YFSETQ. The CDR3 runs 16 residues. In nucleotides, the CDR3 is TGCGCCAGCAGCCTAGGAACCGGGACAGCTAACGAAAAACTGTTTTTT. Translating it yields CASSLGTGTANEKLFF.

The chain is built from TRBV29-1 and TRBJ1-2, with TRBD1 identical over 8 bases. Looked up from germline, CDR1 is SQVTM and CDR2 is ANQGSEA. Trimming removed 5 bases from V and 0 bases from J; junction bases left unmatched: 5. The CDR3 covers 14 residues. The CDR3 loop is CSVHETGANYGYTF. The CDR3 coding sequence is TGCAGCGTTCATGAGACAGGGGCTAACTATGGCTACACCTTC.

V gene TRBV28 combines with J gene TRBJ1-5, with TRBD1 matching 8 bases. V trimming: 5 bases; J trimming: 9 bases; junction bases outside the gene matches: 6. CDR1 is MDHEN, CDR2 SYDVKM, per germline. The CDR3 runs to 13 residues. The CDR3 DNA follows: TGTGCCAGCAGTGGACAGGGTTTTTCGCCCCAGCATTTT. Protein: CASSGQGFSPQHF. The variable domain in full, completed from reference TRBV28 and TRBJ1-5, reads DVKVTQSSRYLVKRTGEKVFLECVQDMDHENMFWYRQDPGLGLRLIYFSYDVKMKEKGDIPEGYSVSREKKERFSLILESASTNQTSMYLCASSGQGFSPQHFGDGTRLSIL.

This clone was recorded once. The chain is built from TRBV12-3 or TRBV12-4 and TRBJ2-3; possibly TRBD2 for D (6 bases). The CDR3 runs to 12 residues. The V and J ends lost 6 bases and 3 bases respectively, with 7 bases between them. The DNA of the CDR3 is TGTGCCAGCAGCGGGGGTACAGATACGCAGTATTTT. Amino acids: CASSGGTDTQYF.

The gene calls are TRBV29-1 and TRBJ1-1, with D hard to call. The CDR3 has 12 amino acids. The germline V and J ends were trimmed by 8 bases and 2 bases, with 12 bases remaining between them. Per the germline V gene, CDR1 is SQVTM and CDR2 is ANQGSEA. The CDR3 DNA is TGCAGCTCGGGGTCAGGTAACACTGAAGCTTTCTTT. Encoded protein: CSSGSGNTEAFF.

V gene TRBV2 combines with J gene TRBJ2-7; the D gene is possibly TRBD2 (5 bases). Germline lookup yields CDR1 SNHLY and CDR2 FYNNEI. The CDR3 is 14 residues long. V was shortened by 6 bases and J by 3 bases, with 15 bases between the two germline ends. The CDR3 coding sequence is TGTGCCAGCAGGGCGGGCCAGGCAAGCTACGAGCAGTACTTC. Translated: CASRAGQASYEQYF.

The CDR3: CASSEFGRVSNQPQHF. The CDR3 nucleotides are TGTGCCAGCAGTGAATTTGGCAGGGTCAGCAATCAGCCCCAGCATTTT. This sequence joins TRBV2 and TRBJ1-5, with a weak D call TRBD1 (5 bases). The CDR3 contains 16 residues. Looked up from germline, CDR1 is SNHLY and CDR2 is FYNNEI. The V end lost 2 bases, the J end lost 1 base, and 12 bases lay between the germline ends. Filled out from reference TRBV2 and TRBJ1-5, the complete variable domain reads EPEVTQTPSHQVTQMGQEVILRCVPISNHLYFYWYRQILGQKVEFLVSFYNNEISEKSEIFDDQFSVERPDGSNFTLKIRSTKLEDSAMYFCASSEFGRVSNQPQHFGDGTRLSIL.

This chain connects TRBV5-1 to TRBJ2-7, with 10 bases matching TRBD1. Germline V lookup: CDR1 SGHRS, CDR2 YFSETQ. This CDR3 is built from 14 residues. J gave up 3 bases and V 4 bases, and 4 bases lay outside the gene matches. As DNA, the CDR3 is TGCGCCAGCAGCCCAGGGACAGGGGTCTACGAGCAGTACTTC. Protein: CASSPGTGVYEQYF.

The V call is TRBV5-5, the J call TRBJ1-5; maybe TRBD1 (6 bases). The CDR3 is 13 residues long. Germline assignment: CDR1 SGHKS and CDR2 YYEKEE (reference sequence). Deletions cut 2 bases from V and 11 bases from J, with 14 bases between. The CDR3 nucleotides are TGTGCCAGCAGCTTAGGGGTCTCAGGGGCCCAGCATTTT. Its translation is CASSLGVSGAQHF.

This chain uses TRBV3-1 (or the pseudogene TRBV3-2) with TRBJ2-5, with a possible D match to TRBD1 (6 bases). V shed 4 bases and J shed 2 bases, with 11 bases lying between them. CDR3 length: 14 residues. The germline CDR1 and CDR2 sequences are LGHDT and YNNKEL (reference sequence). The CDR3 region has the DNA TGTGCCAGCAGCCCAAGGACAGTTCAAGAGACCCAGTACTTC. It encodes CASSPRTVQETQYF.

This chain joins TRBV4-3 and TRBJ2-7; 9 nucleotides align to TRBD2. The CDR3 length is 17 residues. The germline CDR1 and CDR2 sequences are LGHNA and YSLEER. J was trimmed by 6 bases and V by 0 bases; bases with no gene match: 12. The CDR3 protein is CASSQDPVGSGRGEQYF. The CDR3, as DNA: TGCGCCAGCAGCCAAGATCCTGTCGGTAGCGGGAGAGGCGAGCAGTACTTC.

The chain is built from TRBV19 and TRBJ1-2; a weak D match, TRBD1 (6 bases). This CDR3 contains 11 residues. Germline values: CDR1 LNHDA, CDR2 SQIVND (reference sequence). V was clipped by 4 bases and J by 10 bases, with 10 bases between them. The CDR3, as DNA: TGTGCCAGTAGTAGTATGGGGGCCTACACCTTC. This sequence encodes CASSSMGAYTF.